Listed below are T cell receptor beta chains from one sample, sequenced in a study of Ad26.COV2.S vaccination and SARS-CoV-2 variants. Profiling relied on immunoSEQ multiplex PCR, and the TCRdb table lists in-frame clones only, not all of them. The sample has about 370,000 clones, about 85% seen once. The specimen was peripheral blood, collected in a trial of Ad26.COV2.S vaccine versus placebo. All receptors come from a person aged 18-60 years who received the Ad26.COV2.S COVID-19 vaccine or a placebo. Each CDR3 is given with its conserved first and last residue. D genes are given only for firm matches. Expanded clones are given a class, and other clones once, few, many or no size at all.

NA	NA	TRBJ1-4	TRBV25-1	TGTGCCAGCAGTGAATATTTCCCGGCGAAAAATGAAAAACTGTTTTTT	CASSEYFPAKNEKLFF
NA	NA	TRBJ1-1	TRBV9	TGTGCCAGCAGCGTGGGAGGGCTGGGCACTGAAGCTTTCTTT	CASSVGGLGTEAFF
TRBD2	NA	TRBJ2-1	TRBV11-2	TGTGCCAGCAGCTTAGACACGAGCGGGGTCTACAATGAGCAGTTCTTC	CASSLDTSGVYNEQFF
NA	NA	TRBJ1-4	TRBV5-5	TGTGCCAGCAGCTTGGATTGGATCGAAAAACTGTTTTTT	CASSLDWIEKLFF
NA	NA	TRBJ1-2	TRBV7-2	TGTGCCAGCAGCCTTTTGGATGCCTATGGCTACACCTTC	CASSLLDAYGYTF
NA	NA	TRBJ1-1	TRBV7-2	TGTGCCAGCAGCCGGACGGATTTAGTAGAAGCTTTCTTT	CASSRTDLVEAFF
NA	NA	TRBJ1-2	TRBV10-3	TGTGCCATCAGTGACACAGGGAGAGCTAACTATGGCTACACCTTC	CAISDTGRANYGYTF
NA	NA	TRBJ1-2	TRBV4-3	TGCGCCAGCAGCCTAGAGGGGGAGAATGGCTACACCTTC	CASSLEGENGYTF
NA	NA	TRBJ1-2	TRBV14	TGTGCCAGCAGCCTGGGACAACTCGGCGGCTACACCTTC	CASSLGQLGGYTF
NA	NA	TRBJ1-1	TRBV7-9	TGTGCCAGCAGCTTCCCTGCGAACACTGAAGCTTTCTTT	CASSFPANTEAFF
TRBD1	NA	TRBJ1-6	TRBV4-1	TGCGCCAGCAGCCCAGGAGGGACAGGGTCTGTGAATTCACCCCTCCACTTT	CASSPGGTGSVNSPLHF
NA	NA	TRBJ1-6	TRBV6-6	TGTGCCAGCAGTCCCCGGACCCGGCAGGGCTATAATTCACCCCTCCACTTT	CASSPRTRQGYNSPLHF
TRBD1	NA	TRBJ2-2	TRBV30	TGTGCCTGGAACGAACAGGGGGGAACCGGGGAGCTGTTTTTT	CAWNEQGGTGELFF
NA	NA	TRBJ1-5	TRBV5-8	TGTGCCAGCAGCTGGGCGGCGGGACAATGGCCCCAGCATTTT	CASSWAAGQWPQHF
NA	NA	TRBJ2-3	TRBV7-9	TGTGCCAGCCTAGCCGGGGATACGCAGTATTTT	CASLAGDTQYF
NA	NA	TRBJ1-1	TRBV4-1	TGCGCCAGCAGCCAAGCTAGAACGACACCAGGCATGGCTTTCTTT	CASSQARTTPGMAFF
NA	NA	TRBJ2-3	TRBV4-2	TGTGCCAGCAGCCAAGTTGGCTCAGATACGCAGTATTTT	CASSQVGSDTQYF
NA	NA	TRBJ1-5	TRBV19	TGTGCCAGTAGGCAAACAGGGCGCAATCAGCCCCAGCATTTT	CASRQTGRNQPQHF
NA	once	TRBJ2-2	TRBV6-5	TGTGCCAGCAGTTACTCGGGGGGCAGGAGCACCGGGGAGCTGTTTTTT	CASSYSGGRSTGELFF
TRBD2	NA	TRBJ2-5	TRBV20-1	TGCAGTGCTAGTTCAGCGGGGATGCGTGAGACCCAGTACTTC	CSASSAGMRETQYF